The T cell receptor beta chain described here comes from a study of T cells in Graves' hyperthyroidism and ophthalmopathy. Study-level results: Most expanded thyroid clonotypes above 0.001 recurred in blood.

Trimming took 6 bases from V and 2 from J; bases not matched to a gene: 3. This CDR3 is 13 amino acids long. Germline CDR1 MNHEY, CDR2 SVGEGT. There were TCR beta CDR3 regions amplified from RNA transcripts. TCR CDR3 regions were first amplified by RT-PCR with HTBI primers. TCRdb used MiXCR to reprocess the multiplex PCR reads, holding one entry per CDR3 protein. The sample lists around 720,000 distinct CDR3 sequences, approximately 40% occurring once. Isolation of PBMCs was performed on 9.5 to 10 ml fresh peripheral blood. The sample holds many counts of this clonotype. Antigen: not known. The chain joins TRBV6-2 or TRBV6-3 to TRBJ2-5, with 7 nucleotides matching TRBD2. Material for sequencing was blood. This TCR was recovered from a woman aged 40-49 years with Graves' hyperthyroidism. For the CDR3, the DNA is TGTGCCAGCAGCTCAGCGGGACAAGAGACCCAGTACTTC. Translating gives CASSSAGQETQYF.